Each of the 27 T cell receptor beta chains below was sequenced from the same sample in a study of blood T cell repertoires in COVID-19. TCRdb's table, derived via immunoSEQ multiplex PCR, lists solely in-frame clones and lacks some. The data show about 57,000 clones, with roughly nine tenths seen just once and more than 20% held by the top ten. Sequenced input: peripheral blood. Every receptor here comes from an elderly woman with COVID-19, enrolled during active disease.

This chain uses TRBV6-1 with TRBJ2-7, with unresolved D. Per the germline V gene, CDR1 is MNHNS and CDR2 is SASEGT. The CDR3 sequence is 12 residues long. Deletions cut 2 bases from V and 7 bases from J, with 9 bases between. Here the CDR3 DNA reads TGTGCCAGCAGTGAATATCCCGGGGAGCAGTACTTC. Its translation is CASSEYPGEQYF.

The chain is built from TRBV3-1 (or the pseudogene TRBV3-2) and TRBJ2-1; D perhaps matches TRBD2 (7 bases). The CDR3 has 15 amino acids. Germline V gene sequence: CDR1 LGHDT, CDR2 YNNKEL (reference sequence). V was pared by 4 bases and J by 2 bases, with 12 bases between. CDR3 amino acids: CASSLGGAPYNEQFF. The CDR3 DNA reads as TGTGCCAGCAGCCTTGGGGGGGCTCCCTACAATGAGCAGTTCTTC.

V is TRBV7-2 and J is TRBJ1-6; D ambiguous. The CDR3 sequence is 14 residues long. Germline CDR1 and CDR2: SGHTA and FQGNSA. V lost 3 bases and J lost 7, with 10 bases in between. The CDR3 reads CASSFETTNSPLHF. For the CDR3, the DNA is TGTGCCAGCAGCTTCGAGACAACGAATTCACCCCTCCACTTT.

CDR3 residues: CASSYTHEQFF. CDR3 DNA: TGTGCCAGCAGTTACACACACGAGCAGTTCTTC. The V call is TRBV12-3 or TRBV12-4, the J call TRBJ2-1; D not certain. The CDR3 length is 11 residues. V dropped 4 bases and J dropped 10 bases, with 8 bases sitting between them.

The genes are TRBV15 and TRBJ1-2, with 8 nucleotides matching TRBD1. The V and J ends lost 5 bases and 6 bases, in that order; junction bases with no gene match: 11. The germline gives CDR1 LNHNV, CDR2 YYDKDF (reference sequence). CDR3 size: 15 residues. The DNA of the CDR3 is TGTGCCACCAGCGGCGACAGGGGAGGTCCGGATGGCTACACCTTC. Encoded protein: CATSGDRGGPDGYTF.

V gene TRBV6-5 combines with J gene TRBJ1-2; 7 nucleotides agree with TRBD1. Unmatched junction bases numbered 8, after V lost 5 bases and J lost 2 bases. This CDR3 contains 15 residues. Germline CDR1 reads MNHEY; CDR2 reads SVGAGI. DNA for the CDR3: TGTGCCAGCAGTACGTTTTCACAGGGGAACTATGGCTACACCTTC. Translated: CASSTFSQGNYGYTF.

The V gene is TRBV6-6, the J gene TRBJ2-3, with D perhaps matching TRBD1 (5 bases). The CDR3 consists of 15 residues. Germline assignment: CDR1 MNHNY and CDR2 SVGAGI (reference sequence). V lost 3 bases, J lost 4 bases, and 14 bases lay in between. The CDR3 DNA sequence: TGTGCCAGCAGTTATTTCGGCAGGGATCCAGATACGCAGTATTTT. Its protein is CASSYFGRDPDTQYF.

This chain links TRBV25-1 with TRBJ1-2; 12 nucleotides agree with TRBD1. Germline trimming cut 4 bases from V and 9 bases from J; bases unmatched to any gene: 6. This CDR3 comprises 14 residues. Germline V gives CDR1 MGHDK, CDR2 SYGVNS. The CDR3 bases are TGTGCCAGCAGTGGCTCCGGGACAGGGGGCAGCTACACCTTC. Protein: CASSGSGTGGSYTF.

This chain uses TRBV6-5 with TRBJ1-4; a possible D gene is TRBD1 (5 bases). Germline V CDR1 and CDR2: MNHEY, SVGAGI. CDR3 length equals 15 residues. V was cut by 2 bases and J by 7 bases, with 14 bases left in between. The CDR3, as DNA: TGTGCCAGCAGTTACGCGGGGGGGGTCGTTGAAAAACTGTTTTTT. Translated, it gives CASSYAGGVVEKLFF.

Only one count was recorded for this clone. The chain has TRBV9 and TRBJ1-3, with D perhaps matching TRBD1 (5 bases). The V gene's germline CDR1 is SGDLS and CDR2 YYNGEE. Trimming took off 7 bases at V and 7 bases at J, with 9 bases between the two ends. This CDR3 has 11 amino acids. Written as DNA, the CDR3 is TGTGCCAGCGGGGCCGGGAACACCATATATTTT. Its translation is CASGAGNTIYF.

V usage is TRBV19 and J usage is TRBJ2-2; D is undetermined. Germline CDR1 and CDR2: LNHDA and SQIVND (reference sequence). This CDR3 comprises 14 residues. Trimming cost V 1 base and J 1 base, with 4 bases left between them. CDR3 coding DNA: TGTGCCAGTAGTATAGGAGGGAACACCGGGGAGCTGTTTTTT. Residues: CASSIGGNTGELFF.

V is TRBV12-3 or TRBV12-4 and J is TRBJ1-6; no reliable D call. This CDR3 spans 13 amino acids. Trimming left V 2 bases short and J 7 bases short, with 6 bases between. The CDR3 nucleotides read TGTGCCAGCAGTTTATCCGGGAATTCACCCCTCCACTTT. It specifies CASSLSGNSPLHF.

This rearrangement joins TRBV14 to TRBJ1-1; TRBD1 might be the D (6 bases). V lost 4 bases, J lost 10 bases, and 13 bases lay in between. Looked up from germline, CDR1 is SGHDN and CDR2 is FVKESK. The CDR3 contains 12 residues. The DNA of the CDR3 is TGTGCCAGCAGCCCCGGGGGGGCGTCAGCTTTCTTT. This encodes CASSPGGASAFF.

This clone was detected only a few times. J is TRBJ2-5 and V is TRBV27, with TRBD1 matching 9 bases. Germline assignment: CDR1 MNHEY and CDR2 SMNVEV (reference sequence). CDR3 length equals 14 residues. J lost 5 bases, V lost 5 bases, and 6 bases had no gene match. This chain's CDR3 is CASSAGTGIETQYF. In DNA, the CDR3 is TGTGCCAGCAGTGCCGGGACAGGGATCGAGACCCAGTACTTC.

This clone has just a few counts. CDR3 nucleotides: TGTGCCAGCAGTCCCGGGACAGGGATTTTCAATCAGCCCCAGCATTTT. This codes for CASSPGTGIFNQPQHF. This chain uses TRBV2 with TRBJ1-5; 9 bases line up with TRBD1. This CDR3 comprises 16 residues. Trimming took 5 bases from V and 3 from J; bases not matched to a gene: 8. Germline values: CDR1 SNHLY, CDR2 FYNNEI.

This sequence joins TRBV20-1 and TRBJ1-1; a weak D match, TRBD1 (5 bases). V lost 3 bases, J lost 7 bases, and 9 bases lay in between. CDR3 length: 11 residues. Germline V gene sequence: CDR1 DFQATT, CDR2 SNEGSKA (reference sequence). The CDR3 region has the DNA TGCAGTGCTAGCCGACAGATTGAAGCTTTCTTT. Translating it yields CSASRQIEAFF.

V is TRBV28 and J is TRBJ2-4; TRBD1 is a possible D gene (6 bases). V was shortened by 6 bases and J by 1 base, with 16 bases between the two germline ends. The CDR3 extends over 16 amino acids. Germline V gene sequence: CDR1 MDHEN, CDR2 SYDVKM. The DNA of the CDR3 is TGTGCCAGCAGGACCACCTCAGGGGAGGCCAAAAACATTCAGTACTTC. Protein sequence: CASRTTSGEAKNIQYF.

J is TRBJ1-1 and V is TRBV19, with D possibly TRBD1 on 6 matching bases. The length of the CDR3 is 14 residues. V lost 3 bases and J 4 bases, leaving 12 bases between the germline ends. Germline V gene data show CDR1 as LNHDA and CDR2 as SQIVND (reference sequence). DNA for the CDR3: TGTGCCAGTAGTATCGAGGGGGTTGGCACTGAAGCTTTCTTT. Encoded protein: CASSIEGVGTEAFF.

V usage is TRBV30 and J usage is TRBJ2-5, with D uncertain. The V end lost 1 base, the J end lost 9 bases, and 21 bases lay between the germline ends. Germline assignment: CDR1 GTSNPN and CDR2 SVGIG (reference sequence). The length of the CDR3 is 15 residues. CDR3 protein: CAWSGRIGPIVAQYF. CDR3 sequence (DNA): TGTGCCTGGAGTGGCCGAATTGGGCCTATAGTGGCCCAGTACTTC. Together with reference TRBV30 and TRBJ2-5, the CDR3 gives the full variable domain: SQTIHQWPATLVQPVGSPLSLECTVEGTSNPNLYWYRQAAGRGLQLLFYSVGIGQISSEVPQNLSASRPQDRQFILSSKKLLLSDSGFYLCAWSGRIGPIVAQYFGPGTRLLVL.

The chain employs TRBV10-3 and TRBJ1-2; TRBD1 matches at 7 bases. Germline V gene data show CDR1 as ENHRY and CDR2 as SYGVKD. This CDR3 is 13 amino acids long. Losses at the gene ends were 4 bases for V and 5 bases for J; bases not matched to a gene: 4. CDR3 nucleotide sequence: TGTGCCATCAGTGTCTCGACAGGGTATGGCTACACCTTC. Its translation is CAISVSTGYGYTF.

The V gene is TRBV18, the J gene TRBJ1-2; no firm D call. Deletions cut 2 bases from V and 1 base from J, with 8 bases between. CDR1 is KGHSH and CDR2 is LQKENI in the germline V gene. The CDR3 runs 14 residues. CDR3 sequence reads: CASSPTQINYGYTF. Here the CDR3 DNA reads TGTGCCAGCTCACCAACGCAGATTAACTATGGCTACACCTTC.

This clone was counted once. The rearrangement joins TRBV18 to TRBJ2-2; D gene ambiguous. CDR1 KGHSH and CDR2 LQKENI come from the germline V gene. The CDR3 runs to 14 residues. V was pared by 6 bases and J by 7 bases, with 15 bases between. The CDR3 sequence: CASSTAFSGGELFF. CDR3 bases: TGTGCCAGCTCCACGGCGTTTTCAGGCGGGGAGCTGTTTTTT.

This clone was detected once. CDR3 coding DNA: TGTGCCAGCAGTCCAGGGTGGGGACAAGGAGGCTACACCTTC. Its translation is CASSPGWGQGGYTF. The chain carries TRBV6-5 and TRBJ1-2; TRBD1 is a possible D gene (6 bases). Germline V gene data show CDR1 as MNHEY and CDR2 as SVGAGI. V lost 5 bases and J 8 bases, leaving 18 bases between the germline ends. This CDR3 region has 14 residues.

This chain uses TRBV2 with TRBJ1-1; D is possibly TRBD1 (6 bases). The V and J ends lost 10 bases and 2 bases respectively, with 17 bases between them. The CDR3 runs 14 residues. CDR1 SNHLY and CDR2 FYNNEI come from the germline V gene. The CDR3 is CATKRQAPNTEAFF. The CDR3 DNA sequence: TGTGCCACCAAACGACAGGCACCTAACACTGAAGCTTTCTTT.

V and J are TRBV18 and TRBJ2-2, with unresolved D. V lost 2 bases to trimming and J lost 7 bases, with 5 bases between them. Looked up from germline, CDR1 is KGHSH and CDR2 is LQKENI. The CDR3 has 12 residues. The CDR3 spells CASSPEFGELFF. CDR3 nucleotides: TGTGCCAGCTCACCAGAGTTCGGGGAGCTGTTTTTT.

The CDR3 is CASSGSAGGGETQYF. The CDR3 nucleotides read TGTGCCAGCAGCGGTAGCGCGGGGGGTGGGGAGACCCAGTACTTC. The chain combines TRBV9 with TRBJ2-5; 8 positions match TRBD2. Germline assignment: CDR1 SGDLS and CDR2 YYNGEE. J was trimmed by 5 bases and V by 3 bases; bases with no gene match: 9. The CDR3 is made up of 15 amino acids. The entire variable domain, with the rest obtained from reference TRBV9 and TRBJ2-5, is as follows: DSGVTQTPKHLITATGQRVTLRCSPRSGDLSVYWYQQSLDQGLQFLIQYYNGEERAKGNILERFSAQQFPDLHSELNLSSLELGDSALYFCASSGSAGGGETQYFGPGTRLLVL.

The V call is TRBV5-1, the J call TRBJ2-5, with D unresolved. The CDR3 sequence is 15 residues long. In germline, CDR1 is SGHRS, CDR2 YFSETQ. V was trimmed by 1 base and J by 2 bases, leaving 12 bases between them. The CDR3 DNA sequence: TGCGCCAGCAGCTTGTCCCCGAACATACAAGAGACCCAGTACTTC. Protein sequence: CASSLSPNIQETQYF. The whole variable domain, filled in from reference TRBV5-1 and TRBJ2-5, reads KAGVTQTPRYLIKTRGQQVTLSCSPISGHRSVSWYQQTPGQGLQFLFEYFSETQRNKGNFPGRFSGRQFSNSRSEMNVSTLELGDSALYLCASSLSPNIQETQYFGPGTRLLVL.